Listed below are T cell receptor beta chains from one sample, sequenced in a study of shared clonotypes between healthy human individuals. Here immunoSEQ multiplex PCR was the method, and the copy in TCRdb shows in-frame clones only, minus some. The sample includes roughly 570,000 clones, roughly 98% seen only once; the top ten take 0.3%. Sequenced: naive CD8+ T cells sorted from blood. These receptors all come from a man younger than 40 in good health. Both conserved end residues are part of each CDR3. A D gene is named only where the DNA matches it firmly. Where a row states a size, it is once, few, many or the class of an expanded clone; other rows omit it.

j_call v_call d_call clone_size cdr3_aa cdr3_nt
TRBJ1-2 TRBV7-6 NA NA CASSLAPYVDGYTF TGTGCCAGCAGCTTAGCGCCATATGTAGATGGCTACACCTTC
TRBJ2-3 TRBV27 TRBD2 NA CASSTLGSGSTDTQYF TGTGCCAGCAGTACCCTGGGTAGCGGGAGTACAGATACGCAGTATTTT
TRBJ2-7 TRBV7-8 TRBD1 NA CASSLRAGGYEQYF TGTGCCAGCAGCTTAAGGGCAGGGGGCTACGAGCAGTACTTC
TRBJ1-1 TRBV19 NA few CASSIVDNTEAFF TGTGCCAGTAGTATAGTGGACAACACTGAAGCTTTCTTT
TRBJ2-2 TRBV5-1 NA NA CASSYRNRASTGELFF TGCGCCAGCAGCTACAGGAACAGGGCTTCAACCGGGGAGCTGTTTTTT
TRBJ1-2 TRBV7-2 NA NA CASSLVFRRQGVYGYTF TGTGCCAGCAGCTTAGTGTTTAGAAGGCAGGGAGTCTATGGCTACACCTTC
TRBJ1-4 TRBV7-9 NA NA CASSLDEKLFF TGTGCCAGCAGCTTAGATGAAAAACTGTTTTTT
TRBJ2-7 TRBV27 NA NA CASGLTGTAYEQYF TGTGCCAGCGGGCTTACAGGGACGGCCTACGAGCAGTACTTC
TRBJ1-1 TRBV19 NA NA CANDPGQMNTEAFF TGTGCCAATGATCCGGGACAAATGAACACTGAAGCTTTCTTT
TRBJ2-7 TRBV27 NA NA CASSSLGHHEQYF TGTGCCAGCAGTTCCCTCGGGCACCACGAGCAGTACTTC
TRBJ2-5 TRBV4-1 TRBD2 NA CASSQEGTSGSPQETQYF TGCGCCAGCAGCCAAGAGGGGACTAGCGGGAGTCCCCAAGAGACCCAGTACTTC
TRBJ1-1 TRBV2 NA NA CASSWPPYSGFPAEAFF TGTGCCAGCAGTTGGCCACCTTATTCGGGTTTCCCGGCTGAAGCTTTCTTT
TRBJ2-7 TRBV27 NA NA CASSLGRFYEQYF TGTGCCAGCAGTTTGGGACGCTTCTACGAGCAGTACTTC
TRBJ2-2 TRBV7-8 NA NA CASSLGWGSAPADRELFF TGTGCCAGCAGCTTAGGATGGGGGAGCGCCCCCGCGGATAGGGAGCTGTTTTTT
TRBJ1-1 TRBV30 NA few CAWSEGQLNTEAFF TGTGCCTGGAGTGAAGGACAGTTGAACACTGAAGCTTTCTTT
TRBJ2-7 TRBV9 NA NA CASSDMSSYEQYF TGTGCCAGCAGCGACATGTCCTCCTACGAGCAGTACTTC
TRBJ2-1 TRBV27 NA once CASSLLTGRLYNEQFF TGTGCCAGCAGTTTATTAACGGGACGGCTCTACAATGAGCAGTTCTTC
TRBJ2-5 TRBV5-1 NA NA CASSSRGVGQETQYF TGCGCCAGCAGTTCACGCGGGGTGGGGCAAGAGACCCAGTACTTC
TRBJ2-7 TRBV4-1 TRBD2 NA CASSQTSGSPEQYF TGCGCCAGCAGCCAAACTAGCGGGAGTCCCGAGCAGTACTTC
TRBJ1-2 TRBV9 NA NA CASSPGYTF TGTGCCAGCAGCCCGGGCTACACCTTC
TRBJ1-1 TRBV9 NA NA CASSSRSSRRGNTEAFF TGTGCCAGCAGCTCTCGTAGTAGCCGAAGGGGGAACACTGAAGCTTTCTTT
TRBJ2-5 TRBV11-2 NA NA CASSTDRRFGETQYF TGTGCCAGCAGCACGGACAGACGGTTCGGAGAGACCCAGTACTTC
TRBJ2-7 TRBV6-6 TRBD1 NA CASGTGTYEQYF TGTGCCAGCGGGACAGGGACCTACGAGCAGTACTTC
TRBJ1-2 TRBV7-9 NA NA CASSLDDGTYYGYTF TGTGCCAGCAGCTTAGATGATGGGACGTACTATGGCTACACCTTC
TRBJ2-3 TRBV5-6 NA once CASMYPSTDTQYF TGTGCCAGCATGTACCCTAGCACAGATACGCAGTATTTT
TRBJ2-2 TRBV13 NA NA CASSALNTGELFF TGTGCCAGCAGCGCCCTTAACACCGGGGAGCTGTTTTTT
TRBJ2-7 TRBV30 NA NA CAWSSGTNYEQYF TGTGCCTGGAGTTCCGGGACCAACTACGAGCAGTACTTC
TRBJ2-7 TRBV4-1 TRBD2 NA CASSQDPGGDDEQYF TGCGCCAGCAGCCAAGATCCGGGAGGAGATGACGAGCAGTACTTC
TRBJ1-1 TRBV7-6 NA NA CASSLKGSEAFF TGTGCCAGCAGCTTGAAGGGTAGTGAAGCTTTCTTT